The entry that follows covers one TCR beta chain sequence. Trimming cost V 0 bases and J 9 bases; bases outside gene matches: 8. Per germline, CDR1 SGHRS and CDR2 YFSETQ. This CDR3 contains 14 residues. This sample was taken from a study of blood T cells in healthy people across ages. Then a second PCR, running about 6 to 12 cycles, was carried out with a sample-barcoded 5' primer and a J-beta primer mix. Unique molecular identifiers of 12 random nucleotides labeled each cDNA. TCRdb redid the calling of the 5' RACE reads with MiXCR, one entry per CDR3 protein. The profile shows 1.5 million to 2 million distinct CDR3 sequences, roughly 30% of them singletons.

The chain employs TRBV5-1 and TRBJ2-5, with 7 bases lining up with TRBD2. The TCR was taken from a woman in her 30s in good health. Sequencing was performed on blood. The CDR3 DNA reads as TGCGCCAGCAGCTTGGATTGGACCCGGGAGGCCCAGTACTTC. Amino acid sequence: CASSLDWTREAQYF.